The sequence of this T cell receptor (beta chain) was determined in a study of T cells generated in artificial thymic organoids (dated by TCRdb to 2016 to 2017). Broadly, across the study: In some experiments, thymic T cells were further FACS-purified to deplete CD4 immature single positive or double positive precursors. The study compared TCR alpha and beta CDR3 repertoires of CD8 single positive T cells derived from in vitro artificial thymic organoids with the repertoires of thymic and peripheral blood naive CD8 T cells. The displayed repertoire sequencing data were described as being representative of three independent experiments.

TCRalpha and TCRbeta libraries were amplified separately by semi-nested PCR with Advantage 2 and reverse primers in the TRAC or TRBC constant regions. Between roughly 3 and 550 ng of total RNA was used as input for first-strand cDNA synthesis. The TCR cDNA libraries were generated by 5'-RACE using the SMARTer PCR cDNA Synthesis kit, with a poly-dT primer driving first-strand synthesis. Sample-specific 5-nucleotide barcodes were carried by the semi-nested constant-region reverse primers, and the resulting products were cleaned using the Zymo DNA Clean and Concentrator-5 kit. Up to ten barcoded samples were pooled, ligated to Illumina adaptors and sequenced as 2 x 150 bp paired-end reads on an Illumina MiSeq. Processing in the source paper ran as follows. Demultiplexed reads were aligned using BLAT against a custom library containing all human TRAV, TRAJ, TRBV, TRBD and TRBJ combinations from IMGT. The best BLAT hits were picked using pslCDnaFilter (-maxAligns=1, -ignoreIntrons), and custom Perl scripts were used to calculate clonotype frequencies. TCRdb ran its own pipeline on the public reads, namely fastp trimming at Q25 and MiXCR clone calling, and kept in-frame beta chains. For every CDR3 protein sequence, its rows merge into one entry that carries the most common genes and DNA. What appears here as the V and J calls and clone size reflects TCRdb's work, not the paper's. For this sample there are thousands of distinct CDR3 sequences; around 16% appear just once. Approximately 1.5% of the sample is in the top ten clones.

Primary CD8+ T cells were enriched by magnetic beads using the Miltenyi CD8+ T cell Isolation Kit. Before RNA extraction, CD3+TCRalphabeta+CD8 single positive T cells from organoids and thymus were sorted by FACS. For each sample, total RNA was purified from about 40,000 to 200,000 sorted cells using the RNeasy Micro kit, and RNA quality was assessed on an Agilent RNA 6000 Nano chip. To release thymocytes, the researchers dissected thymic fragments, broke them apart by pipetting, and passed the material through a 70 um strainer. The full study reports these points: The TCR clonotype diversity of organoid-derived CD8 single positive T cells was physiological and comparable to that of naive CD8 T cells from thymus and blood.

For this clonotype: The specificity of this receptor is unknown. Base qualities are not provided; no much larger clone lies one nucleotide away.

V sheds 5 bases and J sheds 1 base, leaving 15 bases between their ends. From the cysteine through the phenylalanine, the CDR3 covers 15 amino acids. Solely the CDR3 DNA is kept, with 45 bases framed from the first base. What was sequenced was naive CD8+ T cells from the thymus. The cell subset or site label here, explained by the study, means: CD3+TCRalphabeta+CD8SP T cells; for blood, CD45RO-CCR7+ naive CD8+ T cells. This chain is built from TRBV12-3 or TRBV12-4 and TRBJ2-7; no D gene can be assigned with confidence. This TCR was sampled from a human donor who gave cord blood stem cells for thymic organoid culture, a cardiac surgery patient who gave postnatal thymus, or a blood donor (not recorded which). For the CDR3, the sequence is CASSGAVVSSYEQYF. The DNA is as follows: TGTGCCAGCAGTGGAGCCGTGGTGTCGTCCTACGAGCAGTACTTC.